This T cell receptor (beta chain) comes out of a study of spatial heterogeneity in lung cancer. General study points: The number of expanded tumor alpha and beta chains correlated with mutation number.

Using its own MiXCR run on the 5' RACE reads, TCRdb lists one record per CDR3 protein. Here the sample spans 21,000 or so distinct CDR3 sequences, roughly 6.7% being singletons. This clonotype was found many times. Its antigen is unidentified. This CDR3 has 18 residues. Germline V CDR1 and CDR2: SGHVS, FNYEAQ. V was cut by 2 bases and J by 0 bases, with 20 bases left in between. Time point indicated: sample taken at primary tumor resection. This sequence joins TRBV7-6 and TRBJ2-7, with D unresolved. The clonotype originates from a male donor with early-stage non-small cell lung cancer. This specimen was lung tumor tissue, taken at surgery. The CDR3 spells CASSLIQPSSTYSYEQYF. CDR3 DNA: TGTGCCAGCAGCTTAATCCAACCATCAAGCACCTACTCCTACGAGCAGTACTTC.